This T cell receptor beta chain was recorded in a study of response to subunit inactivated influenza vaccine. MiXCR was run by TCRdb on the RT-PCR reads, yielding one entry per CDR3 protein. In the table there are 500,000 to 600,000 distinct CDR3 sequences, about 15% of which are singletons. V was trimmed by 2 bases and J by 0 bases, leaving 11 bases between them. Germline CDR1 SEHNR, CDR2 FQNEAQ (reference sequence). CDR3 length: 16 amino acids. The V call is TRBV7-9, the J call TRBJ1-3; the D is unclear. This material consisted of CD4+ T cells sorted from PBMCs, taken around 25 months after vaccination. The clonotype was recovered from a man aged 50 to 69 who received an inactivated influenza vaccine. CDR3 nucleotide sequence: TGTGCCAGCAGCTTATTGCTCGGAGACTCTGGAAACACCATATATTTT. It translates to CASSLLLGDSGNTIYF.